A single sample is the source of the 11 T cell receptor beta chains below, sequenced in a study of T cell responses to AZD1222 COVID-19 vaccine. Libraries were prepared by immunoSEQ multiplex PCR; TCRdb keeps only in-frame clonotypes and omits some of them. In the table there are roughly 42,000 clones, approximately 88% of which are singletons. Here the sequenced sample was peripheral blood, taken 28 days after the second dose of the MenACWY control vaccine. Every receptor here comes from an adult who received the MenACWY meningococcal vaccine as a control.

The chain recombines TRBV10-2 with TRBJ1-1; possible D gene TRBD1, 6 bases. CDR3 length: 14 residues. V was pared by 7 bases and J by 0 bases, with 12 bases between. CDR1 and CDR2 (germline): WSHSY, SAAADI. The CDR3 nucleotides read TGCGCCAGCATTCGGGGACACATGAACACTGAAGCTTTCTTT. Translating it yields CASIRGHMNTEAFF.

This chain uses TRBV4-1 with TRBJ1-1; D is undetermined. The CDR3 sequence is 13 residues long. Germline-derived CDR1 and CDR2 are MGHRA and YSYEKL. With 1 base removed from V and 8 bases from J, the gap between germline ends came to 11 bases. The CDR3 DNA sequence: TGCGCCAGCAGCCAAGTTAAGGCCTTAGAAGCTTTCTTT. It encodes CASSQVKALEAFF.

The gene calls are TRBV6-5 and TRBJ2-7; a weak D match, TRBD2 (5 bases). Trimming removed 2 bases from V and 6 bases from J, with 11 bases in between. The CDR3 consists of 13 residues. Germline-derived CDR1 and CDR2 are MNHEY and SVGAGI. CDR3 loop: CASSYVAWREQYF. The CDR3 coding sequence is TGTGCCAGCAGTTACGTAGCGTGGCGCGAGCAGTACTTC.

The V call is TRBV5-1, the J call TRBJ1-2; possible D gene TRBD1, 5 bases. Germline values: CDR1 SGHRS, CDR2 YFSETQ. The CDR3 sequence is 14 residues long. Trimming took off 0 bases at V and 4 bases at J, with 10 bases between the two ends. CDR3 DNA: TGCGCCAGCAGCTTGGCCTCGGGGGTCTATGGCTACACCTTC. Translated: CASSLASGVYGYTF.

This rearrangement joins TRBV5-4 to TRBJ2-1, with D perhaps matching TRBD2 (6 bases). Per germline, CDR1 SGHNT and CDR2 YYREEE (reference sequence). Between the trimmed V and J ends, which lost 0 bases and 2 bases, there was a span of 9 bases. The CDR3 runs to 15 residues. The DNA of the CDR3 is TGTGCCAGCAGCTTGGGACTAGTAGCCTACAATGAGCAGTTCTTC. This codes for CASSLGLVAYNEQFF.

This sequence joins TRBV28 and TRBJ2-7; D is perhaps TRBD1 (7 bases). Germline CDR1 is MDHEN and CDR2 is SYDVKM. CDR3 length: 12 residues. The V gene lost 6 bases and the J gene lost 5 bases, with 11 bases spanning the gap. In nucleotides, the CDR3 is TGTGCCAGCAGACAGGGGAGGCACGAGCAGTACTTC. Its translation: CASRQGRHEQYF.

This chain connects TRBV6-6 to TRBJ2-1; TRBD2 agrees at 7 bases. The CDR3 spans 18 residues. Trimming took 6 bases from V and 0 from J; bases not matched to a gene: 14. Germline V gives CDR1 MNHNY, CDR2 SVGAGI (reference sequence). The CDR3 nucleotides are TGTGCCAGCAGCCGAGGACTAGGGAGACCGAGCTCCTACAATGAGCAGTTCTTC. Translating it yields CASSRGLGRPSSYNEQFF.

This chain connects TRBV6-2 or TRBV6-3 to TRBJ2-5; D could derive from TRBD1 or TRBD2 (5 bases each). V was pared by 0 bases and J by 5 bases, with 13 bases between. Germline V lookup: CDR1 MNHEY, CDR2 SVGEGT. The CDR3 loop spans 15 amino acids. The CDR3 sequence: CASSYSPGLGETQYF. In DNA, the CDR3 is TGTGCCAGCAGTTACTCTCCGGGGCTGGGGGAGACCCAGTACTTC.

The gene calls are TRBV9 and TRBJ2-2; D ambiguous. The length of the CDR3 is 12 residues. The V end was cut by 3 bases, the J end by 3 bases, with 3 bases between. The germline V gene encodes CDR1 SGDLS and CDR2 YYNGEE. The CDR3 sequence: CASSAYTGELFF. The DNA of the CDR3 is TGTGCCAGCAGCGCCTACACCGGGGAGCTGTTTTTT.

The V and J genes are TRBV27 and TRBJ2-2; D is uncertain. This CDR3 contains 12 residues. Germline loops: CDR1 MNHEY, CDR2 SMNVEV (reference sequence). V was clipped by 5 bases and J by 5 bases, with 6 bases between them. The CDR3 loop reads CASSMGTGELFF. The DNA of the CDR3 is TGTGCCAGCAGTATGGGGACCGGGGAGCTGTTTTTT.

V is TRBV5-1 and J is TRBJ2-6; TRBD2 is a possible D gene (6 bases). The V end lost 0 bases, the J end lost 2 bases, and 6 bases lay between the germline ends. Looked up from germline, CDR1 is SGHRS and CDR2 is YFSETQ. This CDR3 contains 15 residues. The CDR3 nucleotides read TGCGCCAGCAGCTTGGGCGGGGCTGGGGCCAACGTCCTGACTTTC. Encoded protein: CASSLGGAGANVLTF.